This TCR beta chain was profiled in a study of T-cell memory formation after mild COVID-19. Study context: The study found TCR clusters largely donor specific. Study-wide findings and caveats: For contracting clones, CD4+ ones sat mainly in CM and EM, CD8+ in EMRA. Later expanders leaned CD4+, whereas clones that contracted between day 15 and 85 were balanced CD4/CD8.

This clonotype was detected a few times. The antigen is undetermined. TCRdb re-called the 5' RACE reads with MiXCR, one entry per CDR3 protein. The table shows some 450,000 distinct CDR3 sequences, with roughly 20% occurring only once. This receptor was identified in an adult woman who had mild COVID-19 (a few samples of this study predate the infection). Cell type and time point are not known. The sequenced material came from PBMCs or a T cell subset sorted from them (not recorded which).

The CDR3 bases are TGCGCCAGCAGCCGACTATCAACGACAGATAACTATGGCTACACCTTC. Translated: CASSRLSTTDNYGYTF. The chain has TRBV5-1 and TRBJ1-2, with D possibly being TRBD1 (5 bases). CDR3 length: 16 amino acids. The V end was cut by 4 bases, the J end by 1 base, with 17 bases between. In germline, CDR1 is SGHRS, CDR2 YFSETQ.